This T cell receptor beta chain was captured in a study of radiation and T cells in renal cell carcinoma. This CDR3 has 14 residues. The germline gives CDR1 SEHNR, CDR2 FQNEAQ (reference sequence). Trimming cost V 3 bases and J 3 bases; bases outside gene matches: 4. Assay used: immunoSEQ multiplex PCR; TCRdb lists only in-frame clones, some missing. Here the sample spans some 140,000 clones, more than 70% being singletons. Time point reported: baseline pretreatment blood. Treatment given: 15 Gy SBRT to primary tumor, nephrectomy 4 weeks later. Only a few counts were recorded for this clone. The input for sequencing was blood, taken from a patient whose treatment included radiotherapy and nephrectomy. The sequence was obtained from a woman aged 45 to 65 with renal cell carcinoma. This chain connects TRBV7-9 to TRBJ1-1, with 7 bases aligning to TRBD1. DNA for the CDR3: TGTGCCAGCAGCTTGGAGGGGGCCTACACTGAAGCTTTCTTT. Protein product: CASSLEGAYTEAFF.